This record concerns one T cell receptor (beta chain) sequence. Its target is not known. This specimen belongs to a study of T cell responses to AZD1222 COVID-19 vaccine. Broader study findings: Regions 160-218 and 743-854 held dominance among vaccine-associated CD4 TCRs, which spanned spike. After the peak T cell response, and only then, were repertoires sampled.

CDR1 and CDR2 (germline): SNHLY, FYNNEI. Between the trimmed V and J ends, which lost 6 bases and 4 bases, there was a span of 13 bases. The length of the CDR3 is 14 residues. Profiling relied on immunoSEQ multiplex PCR, and the TCRdb table lists in-frame clones only, not all of them. The repertoire holds approximately 150,000 clones, with roughly 88% as singletons. The sample consisted of peripheral blood, taken 28 days after the second AZD1222 dose. The chain carries TRBV2 and TRBJ1-3; maybe TRBD1 (6 bases). The TCR was taken from an adult who received the AZD1222 COVID-19 vaccine. The CDR3 region is CASRQDRSGNTIYF. DNA for the CDR3: TGTGCCAGCAGACAAGACAGGTCAGGAAACACCATATATTTT.